One sample yielded the 20 T cell receptor beta chains listed below, sequenced in a study of blood T cell repertoires in COVID-19. Measured with immunoSEQ multiplex PCR; TCRdb has only the in-frame clones, and not every one. The sample records approximately 230,000 clones, roughly nine tenths being singletons. Sequencing was done on a sample of peripheral blood. These receptors came from a man aged 18-30 years with active or convalescent COVID-19.

The CDR3 DNA follows: TGTGCCAGCAGACCCGGGGGGAATCAGCCCCAGCATTTT. Translation gives CASRPGGNQPQHF. The chain is built from TRBV6-6 and TRBJ1-5, with D perhaps matching TRBD1 (5 bases). CDR1 is MNHNY and CDR2 is SVGAGI in the germline V gene (reference sequence). CDR3 length: 13 amino acids. V lost 6 bases and J 4 bases, leaving 10 bases between the germline ends.

The CDR3: CASSLAGAGETQYF. In DNA, the CDR3 is TGTGCCAGCAGCTTAGCGGGAGCGGGAGAGACCCAGTACTTC. The chain joins TRBV7-2 to TRBJ2-5, with D possibly being TRBD2 (6 bases). Germline V gives CDR1 SGHTA, CDR2 FQGNSA. The CDR3 is made up of 14 amino acids. With 0 bases removed from V and 4 bases from J, the gap between germline ends came to 9 bases.

This chain links TRBV7-9 with TRBJ1-1; TRBD1 agrees at 9 bases. Unmatched junction bases numbered 6, after V lost 4 bases and J lost 3 bases. This CDR3 is 15 amino acids long. The V gene's germline CDR1 is SEHNR and CDR2 FQNEAQ (reference sequence). This chain's CDR3 is CASSSGQGGDTEAFF. CDR3 bases: TGTGCCAGCAGCTCGGGACAGGGAGGAGACACTGAAGCTTTCTTT.

The genes are TRBV7-2 and TRBJ1-1; tentative D call: TRBD1 (5 bases). CDR1 is SGHTA and CDR2 is FQGNSA in the germline V gene. Trimming left V 0 bases short and J 7 bases short, with 9 bases between. The CDR3 covers 13 residues. The CDR3 here is CASSLAGQGEAFF. In DNA, the CDR3 is TGTGCCAGCAGCTTAGCCGGTCAGGGTGAAGCTTTCTTT.

The J gene is TRBJ1-3, the V gene TRBV5-1; D remains unclear. The CDR3 covers 16 residues. V was trimmed by 3 bases and J by 0 bases, leaving 13 bases between them. The germline V gene encodes CDR1 SGHRS and CDR2 YFSETQ. The CDR3 DNA is TGCGCCAGCAGCTCGGACGCTAGCGCCTCTGGAAACACCATATATTTT. This codes for CASSSDASASGNTIYF.

The rearrangement links TRBV6-2 or TRBV6-3 to TRBJ1-1; D call uncertain. Deletions cut 6 bases from V and 5 bases from J, with 7 bases between. This CDR3 has 11 amino acids. Germline CDR1 MNHEY, CDR2 SVGEGT. The CDR3 protein is CASSRLTEAFF. The CDR3 DNA is TGTGCCAGCAGCCGACTTACTGAAGCTTTCTTT.

The V call is TRBV6-4, the J call TRBJ2-3, with a possible D match to TRBD1 (7 bases). CDR3 size: 16 residues. Germline lookup yields CDR1 MRHNA and CDR2 SNTAGT. The V and J ends lost 5 bases and 0 bases respectively, with 15 bases between them. CDR3 DNA sequence: TGTGCCAGCAGTTCCAGGGGGGCTTCGAGCACAGATACGCAGTATTTT. Amino acid sequence: CASSSRGASSTDTQYF.

The chain recombines TRBV7-9 with TRBJ2-1, with 12 bases identical to TRBD1. V lost 6 bases to trimming and J lost 8 bases; unmatched junction nucleotides: 11. The CDR3 length is 16 residues. Per germline, CDR1 SEHNR and CDR2 FQNEAQ (reference sequence). The CDR3: CASRLTGTGGQYEQFF. The CDR3 DNA follows: TGTGCCAGCAGGTTAACCGGGACAGGGGGCCAATATGAGCAGTTCTTC.

The chain joins TRBV29-1 to TRBJ2-1; 16 bases align to TRBD2. Trimming cost V 4 bases and J 14 bases; bases outside gene matches: 8. The CDR3 sequence is 14 residues long. Germline-derived CDR1 and CDR2 are SQVTM and ANQGSEA. CDR3 in DNA: TGCAGCGTTGTAGGGACTAGCGGGAGGGCCGGCGAGTTCTTC. Amino acid sequence: CSVVGTSGRAGEFF.

The rearrangement joins TRBV14 to TRBJ2-2, with 10 bases fitting TRBD1. This CDR3 contains 18 residues. With V trimmed by 3 bases and J by 2 bases, 9 bases remained unmatched. In germline, CDR1 is SGHDN, CDR2 FVKESK. CDR3 residues: CASSQEIRDRGNTGELFF. As DNA, the CDR3 is TGTGCCAGCAGCCAGGAGATTCGGGACAGGGGCAACACCGGGGAGCTGTTTTTT. Full variable domain (outside the CDR3, taken from reference TRBV14 and TRBJ2-2): EAGVTQFPSHSVIEKGQTVTLRCDPISGHDNLYWYRRVMGKEIKFLLHFVKESKQDESGMPNNRFLAERTGGTYSTLKVQPAELEDSGVYFCASSQEIRDRGNTGELFFGEGSRLTVL.

This clone was recorded a few times. V usage is TRBV25-1 and J usage is TRBJ1-1; 8 nucleotides line up with TRBD1. This CDR3 region has 14 residues. The V gene's germline CDR1 is MGHDK and CDR2 SYGVNS. With V trimmed by 6 bases and J by 0 bases, 3 bases remained unmatched. CDR3 amino acids: CASRETGVNTEAFF. Here the CDR3 DNA reads TGTGCCAGCAGAGAGACAGGGGTGAACACTGAAGCTTTCTTT.

V is TRBV28 and J is TRBJ2-7; TRBD1 matches 9 bases. The CDR3 totals 15 residues. Germline V gene sequence: CDR1 MDHEN, CDR2 SYDVKM. The trim removed 3 bases at V and 6 bases at J, leaving 9 bases unmatched. The CDR3 spells CASSFSGQGASEQYF. The CDR3 region has the DNA TGTGCCAGCAGTTTCTCGGGACAGGGAGCCAGCGAGCAGTACTTC.

The chain combines TRBV5-8 with TRBJ1-5; 10 bases fit TRBD1. The V gene's germline CDR1 is SGHTS and CDR2 YDEGEE. This CDR3 has 15 residues. Trimming at V came to 0 bases and at J to 6 bases, leaving 3 bases not matched to a gene. Here the CDR3 DNA reads TGTGCCAGCAGCTTGGGAGACAGGGGGCTTCAGCCCCAGCATTTT. Translated: CASSLGDRGLQPQHF.

This chain connects TRBV29-1 to TRBJ1-4, with 8 bases matching TRBD1. CDR3 length equals 14 residues. Losses at the gene ends were 5 bases for V and 8 bases for J; bases not matched to a gene: 10. CDR1 and CDR2 (germline): SQVTM, ANQGSEA. The CDR3 region is CSVRGGQGAEKLFF. Written as DNA, the CDR3 is TGCAGCGTTCGAGGCGGGCAGGGGGCCGAAAAACTGTTTTTT.

The chain carries TRBV11-2 and TRBJ1-4, with a tentative D call TRBD1 (5 bases). This CDR3 is 14 amino acids long. V was clipped by 5 bases and J by 5 bases, with 12 bases between them. From germline, CDR1 is SGHAT and CDR2 FQNNGV. CDR3 protein: CASSPTGGNEKLFF. CDR3 coding DNA: TGTGCCAGCAGCCCGACCGGGGGGAATGAAAAACTGTTTTTT.

The V call is TRBV12-3 or TRBV12-4, the J call TRBJ2-6; D is unresolved. The length of the CDR3 is 13 residues. The ends were cut back, 3 bases at V and 4 bases at J, with 4 bases in the middle. CDR3 DNA sequence: TGTGCCAGCAGTTTTCGGGGGGCCAACGTCCTGACTTTC. It yields the protein CASSFRGANVLTF.

The J gene is TRBJ1-2, the V gene TRBV13; D is undetermined. The CDR3 length is 15 residues. CDR1 is PRHDT, CDR2 FYEKMQ, per germline (reference sequence). Between the trimmed V and J ends, which lost 0 bases and 6 bases, there was a span of 14 bases. CDR3 amino acids: CASSLGGTQTHGYTF. Written as DNA, the CDR3 is TGTGCCAGCAGCTTAGGCGGTACCCAGACTCATGGCTACACCTTC.

CDR3 in DNA: TGTGCCTGGAGCGGGGGGACTAGCGTGTCCTACGAGCAGTACTTC. Amino acids: CAWSGGTSVSYEQYF. This chain joins TRBV30 and TRBJ2-7; the match to TRBD2 covers 10 bases. The V segment lost 3 bases and the J segment 1 base; nucleotides outside the gene matches: 6. The germline gives CDR1 GTSNPN, CDR2 SVGIG (reference sequence). CDR3 length: 15 residues. Variable domain in full (rest from reference TRBV30 and TRBJ2-7): SQTIHQWPATLVQPVGSPLSLECTVEGTSNPNLYWYRQAAGRGLQLLFYSVGIGQISSEVPQNLSASRPQDRQFILSSKKLLLSDSGFYLCAWSGGTSVSYEQYFGPGTRLTVT.

J is TRBJ1-2 and V is TRBV14; D gene unclear. The CDR3 sequence is 16 residues long. Per germline, CDR1 SGHDN and CDR2 FVKESK. Between the trimmed V and J ends, which lost 0 bases and 7 bases, there was a span of 18 bases. The CDR3 spells CASSQEEWEDLGGYTF. In DNA, the CDR3 is TGTGCCAGCAGCCAAGAGGAGTGGGAGGATTTGGGTGGCTACACCTTC.

This sequence joins TRBV30 and TRBJ2-3; D possibly corresponds to TRBD1 (7 bases). The CDR3 consists of 16 residues. Germline V gives CDR1 GTSNPN, CDR2 SVGIG (reference sequence). V shed 5 bases and J shed 2 bases, with 20 bases lying between them. The CDR3 nucleotides are TGTGCCTGGTCCTCAGGGGCAGGGGGGTTCACAGATACGCAGTATTTT. This gives the protein CAWSSGAGGFTDTQYF. The entire variable domain, with the rest obtained from reference TRBV30 and TRBJ2-3, is as follows: SQTIHQWPATLVQPVGSPLSLECTVEGTSNPNLYWYRQAAGRGLQLLFYSVGIGQISSEVPQNLSASRPQDRQFILSSKKLLLSDSGFYLCAWSSGAGGFTDTQYFGPGTRLTVL.